This record concerns one T cell receptor (beta chain) sequence. Its antigen remains unidentified. The sample is drawn from a study of blood T cells in healthy people across ages. Study findings and constraints: Estimated diversity that came from one million T cells was considered an underestimate.

The CDR3 is 12 amino acids. V was cut by 6 bases and J by 10 bases, with 16 bases left in between. The germline V gene has CDR1 DFQATT and CDR2 SNEGSKA (reference sequence). For the second PCR, which ran for 7 to 11 cycles, a sample-barcoded 5' primer and a J-beta primer mix were used. TCRdb recomputed calls from the 5' RACE reads with MiXCR, one row per CDR3 protein. The profile covers hundreds of thousands of distinct CDR3 sequences, with 58% appearing a single time and approximately 40% taken by the ten largest. Sequencing was done on a sample of blood. V is TRBV20-1 and J is TRBJ2-1; a weak D match, TRBD2 (5 bases). The receptor comes from a man aged 60-69 years in good health. CDR3 DNA sequence: TGCAGTGCGAGGTCGGGCGCGGGCGAGCAGTTCTTC. Translation gives CSARSGAGEQFF.